This TCR beta chain was recovered during a study of T cells in Graves' hyperthyroidism and ophthalmopathy. Findings and limits, study-wide: A 13 V-J signature model discriminated ophthalmopathy versus stable hyperthyroidism.

Extraction of PBMCs used roughly 9.6 ml of fresh peripheral blood. Germline CDR1 and CDR2: MGHDK and SYGVNS. The trim removed 6 bases at V and 4 bases at J, leaving 8 bases unmatched. This CDR3 is built from 15 residues. There were TCR beta CDR3 regions amplified from RNA transcripts. Using the HTBI primer set, a first-round RT-PCR was run on the TCR CDR3. TCRdb ran MiXCR on the multiplex PCR reads and lists one entry per CDR3 protein. The table includes hundreds of thousands of distinct CDR3 sequences, 18% detected once. On this clonotype: Its specificity is not known.

V usage is TRBV25-1 and J usage is TRBJ2-5; 10 bases are shared with TRBD1. The sample consisted of blood. This TCR was sampled from a woman aged 45 to 65 with Graves' hyperthyroidism that later progressed to Graves' ophthalmopathy. CDR3 sequence reads: CASRDTGTGVETQYF. The CDR3 DNA sequence: TGTGCCAGCAGAGACACCGGGACAGGGGTAGAGACCCAGTACTTC.